These 15 T cell receptor beta chains share one sample of origin, sequenced in a study of blood T cell repertoires in COVID-19. Measured with immunoSEQ multiplex PCR; TCRdb has only the in-frame clones, and not every one. There are approximately 290,000 clones in the sample; around 87% occur only once, and about 2.5% lies in the top ten. The sequenced material came from peripheral blood. These receptors were taken from a man aged 18 to 29 with active or convalescent COVID-19.

The gene calls are TRBV7-9 and TRBJ2-1, with D possibly being TRBD2 (5 bases). The germline V gene encodes CDR1 SEHNR and CDR2 FQNEAQ (reference sequence). V was clipped by 5 bases and J by 11 bases, with 10 bases between them. The CDR3 loop spans 11 amino acids. DNA of the CDR3: TGTGCCAGCAGCCCGGACTTCAAGCAGTTCTTC. Translating it yields CASSPDFKQFF.

The chain uses TRBV19 and TRBJ1-5; D unresolved. Trimming removed 10 bases at V and 0 bases at J, with 10 bases between. CDR1 is LNHDA and CDR2 is SQIVND in the germline V gene (reference sequence). This CDR3 comprises 13 residues. The CDR3 loop is CATEGDSNQPQHF. In DNA form, the CDR3 reads TGTGCCACCGAGGGTGATAGCAATCAGCCCCAGCATTTT.

This clone was found a few times. The CDR3 is CASSGGGFNYGYTF. CDR3 sequence (DNA): TGTGCCAGCAGCGGAGGGGGTTTTAACTATGGCTACACCTTC. The chain joins TRBV9 to TRBJ1-2; D may be TRBD1 (6 bases). This CDR3 region has 14 residues. From germline, CDR1 is SGDLS and CDR2 YYNGEE. V lost 3 bases and J 1 base, leaving 10 bases between the germline ends.

V and J are TRBV7-3 and TRBJ2-1, with 9 bases lining up with TRBD2. Germline values: CDR1 SGHTA, CDR2 FQGTGA. Germline trimming cut 5 bases from V and 10 bases from J; bases unmatched to any gene: 9. This CDR3 comprises 14 residues. CDR3 sequence (DNA): TGTGCCAGCAGCACCGGGACTAGCCCCTTCGAGCAGTTCTTC. Translated: CASSTGTSPFEQFF.

V and J are TRBV10-3 and TRBJ1-6; 7 bases map to TRBD1. This CDR3 contains 16 residues. Germline assignment: CDR1 ENHRY and CDR2 SYGVKD. Unmatched junction bases numbered 11, after V lost 5 bases and J lost 7 bases. DNA of the CDR3: TGTGCCATCAGTCAGAGGCAGGGGGTTGGGAATTCACCCCTCCACTTT. Amino acids: CAISQRQGVGNSPLHF.

The J gene is TRBJ2-3, the V gene TRBV11-2; D might be TRBD2 (5 bases). From germline, CDR1 is SGHAT and CDR2 FQNNGV. This CDR3 is built from 13 residues. Between the trimmed V and J ends, which lost 2 bases and 3 bases, there was a span of 6 bases. CDR3 sequence: CASSLSGTDTQYF. The DNA for the CDR3 is TGTGCCAGCAGCTTATCGGGAACAGATACGCAGTATTTT.

Concerning this clone: The same CDR3 also results from other DNA sequences found in this sample. This rearrangement joins TRBV27 to TRBJ2-7; maybe TRBD2 (5 bases). V was cut by 3 bases and J by 1 base, with 7 bases left in between. Germline V gene sequence: CDR1 MNHEY, CDR2 SMNVEV (reference sequence). The CDR3 length is 13 residues. The CDR3: CASSFGGSYEQYF. CDR3 coding DNA: TGTGCCAGCAGTTTCGGCGGGTCCTACGAGCAGTACTTC.

This chain joins TRBV18 and TRBJ2-7; the D gene is possibly TRBD2 (6 bases). This CDR3 has 13 residues. The V end was cut by 0 bases, the J end by 5 bases, with 8 bases between. CDR1 and CDR2 (germline): KGHSH, LQKENI. CDR3 DNA sequence: TGTGCCAGCTCACCACCGGGGGGAGACGAGCAGTACTTC. It codes for CASSPPGGDEQYF.

The chain couples TRBV29-1 to TRBJ2-2, with a weak D call TRBD1 (5 bases). The V and J ends lost 5 bases and 6 bases respectively, with 13 bases between them. The CDR3 totals 13 residues. Germline V CDR1 and CDR2: SQVTM, ANQGSEA. The CDR3 loop reads CSVSFRVPGELFF. CDR3 bases: TGCAGCGTTAGTTTCAGGGTCCCCGGGGAGCTGTTTTTT.

The genes are TRBV12-3 or TRBV12-4 and TRBJ1-1; D may be TRBD1 (5 bases). This CDR3 region has 13 residues. The ends were cut back, 9 bases at V and 4 bases at J, with 15 bases in the middle. The CDR3 DNA follows: TGTGCCAGTTTGGTTAGGGGTGGCACTGAAGCTTTCTTT. Protein sequence: CASLVRGGTEAFF.

The rearrangement uses TRBV9 and TRBJ2-7; no definite D call. The CDR3 is made up of 14 amino acids. V lost 0 bases and J lost 2, with 9 bases in between. The germline gives CDR1 SGDLS, CDR2 YYNGEE. CDR3 nucleotides: TGTGCCAGCAGCGTAGATGGCCAGACCTACGAGCAGTACTTC. Translation gives CASSVDGQTYEQYF.

V and J are TRBV19 and TRBJ1-6, with a tentative D call TRBD1 (6 bases). The CDR3 spans 15 residues. Germline V CDR1 and CDR2: LNHDA, SQIVND (reference sequence). Trimming pared 9 bases from V and 8 bases from J, leaving 20 bases between. This chain's CDR3 is CASRLGTGGDSPLHF. DNA of the CDR3: TGTGCCAGCCGACTAGGGACGGGGGGCGATTCACCCCTCCACTTT. The complete variable domain, with remaining parts taken from reference TRBV19 and TRBJ1-6, reads DGGITQSPKYLFRKEGQNVTLSCEQNLNHDAMYWYRQDPGQGLRLIYYSQIVNDFQKGDIAEGYSVSREKKESFPLTVTSAQKNPTAFYLCASRLGTGGDSPLHFGNGTRLTVT.

The sample holds a few counts of this clone. As DNA, the CDR3 is TGTGCCAGCAGCTTTTTACGTATAGAAGAGCAGTTCTTC. Encoded protein: CASSFLRIEEQFF. The chain has TRBV7-9 and TRBJ2-1; D is unresolved. V lost 3 bases, J lost 10 bases, and 13 bases lay in between. CDR3 length equals 13 residues. Germline V gene lookup returns CDR1 SEHNR and CDR2 FQNEAQ (reference sequence).

CDR3 in amino acids: CASSRHNQPQHF. The CDR3 coding sequence is TGTGCCAGCAGTCGACACAATCAGCCCCAGCATTTT. V gene TRBV28 combines with J gene TRBJ1-5; no definite D call. Germline CDR1 and CDR2: MDHEN and SYDVKM. Deletions cut 5 bases from V and 3 bases from J, with 5 bases between. This CDR3 is built from 12 residues.

The rearrangement uses TRBV6-1 and TRBJ2-3, with TRBD2 identical over 9 bases. The CDR3 spans 15 residues. Trimming removed 3 bases from V and 6 bases from J; junction bases left unmatched: 7. Germline V gene data show CDR1 as MNHNS and CDR2 as SASEGT. Here the CDR3 reads CASSELAGEGDTQYF. CDR3 coding DNA: TGTGCCAGCAGTGAGTTAGCGGGAGAGGGCGATACGCAGTATTTT.